The 4 T cell receptor beta chains presented below share a single source sample, sequenced in a study of cytomegalovirus exposure and HLA in healthy donors. The PCR made use of 60 Vbeta and 13 Jbeta primers. Sequencing was performed with immunoSEQ multiplex PCR; in TCRdb, only in-frame clones are kept and a portion is missing. The repertoire holds about 120,000 clones, with roughly 80% as singletons. The specimen was PBMCs. The receptor set was obtained from a young man in good health and CMV-seronegative.

The chain carries TRBV4-1 and TRBJ1-1, with D possibly matching TRBD1 (6 bases). CDR1 MGHRA and CDR2 YSYEKL come from the germline V gene. V lost 3 bases to trimming and J lost 1 base, with 12 bases between them. The CDR3 totals 15 residues. CDR3 in DNA: TGCGCCAGCAGCCAGGAACAGGGCCCGAACACTGAAGCTTTCTTT. Translation gives CASSQEQGPNTEAFF.

The CDR3: CAIPTGQGHEQYF. As DNA, the CDR3 is TGTGCCATTCCGACGGGACAGGGCCACGAGCAGTACTTC. The chain joins TRBV2 to TRBJ2-7; 9 bases agree with TRBD1. The CDR3 totals 13 residues. Germline CDR1 is SNHLY and CDR2 is FYNNEI. V trimming: 10 bases; J trimming: 5 bases; junction bases outside the gene matches: 9.

The CDR3 sequence is CASRGRQGLLEKLFF. The CDR3, as DNA: TGTGCCAGCCGTGGCAGGCAGGGGCTCCTCGAAAAACTGTTTTTT. The chain is built from TRBV2 and TRBJ1-4, with a weak D call TRBD1 (6 bases). The length of the CDR3 is 15 residues. The germline V gene encodes CDR1 SNHLY and CDR2 FYNNEI. Deletions cut 8 bases from V and 8 bases from J, with 21 bases between. The whole variable domain, filled in from reference TRBV2 and TRBJ1-4, reads EPEVTQTPSHQVTQMGQEVILRCVPISNHLYFYWYRQILGQKVEFLVSFYNNEISEKSEIFDDQFSVERPDGSNFTLKIRSTKLEDSAMYFCASRGRQGLLEKLFFGSGTQLSVL.

This clone was recorded a few times. V gene TRBV19 combines with J gene TRBJ2-5, with 8 bases aligning to TRBD1. The V gene end was trimmed by 5 bases and the J gene end by 5 bases; junction bases not matched to a gene: 13. Germline V gives CDR1 LNHDA, CDR2 SQIVND (reference sequence). The CDR3 has 16 amino acids. In DNA form, the CDR3 reads TGTGCCAGTAGTGTGGGGACAGGAACAGGGAGGGAGACCCAGTACTTC. Encoded protein: CASSVGTGTGRETQYF.